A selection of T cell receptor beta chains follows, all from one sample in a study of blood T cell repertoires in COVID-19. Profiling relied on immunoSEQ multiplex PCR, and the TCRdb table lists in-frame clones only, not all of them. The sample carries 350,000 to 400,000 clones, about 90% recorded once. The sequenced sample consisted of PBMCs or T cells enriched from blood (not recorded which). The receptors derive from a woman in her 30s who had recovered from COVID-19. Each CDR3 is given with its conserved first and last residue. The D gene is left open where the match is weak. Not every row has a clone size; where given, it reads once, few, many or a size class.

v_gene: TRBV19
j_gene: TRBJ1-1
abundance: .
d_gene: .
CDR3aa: CASSIRRRGDTEAFF
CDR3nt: TGTGCCAGTAGTATAAGACGCAGGGGCGACACTGAAGCTTTCTTT

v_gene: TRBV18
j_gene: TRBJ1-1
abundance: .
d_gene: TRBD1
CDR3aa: CASSGLGTGEYTEAFF
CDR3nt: TGTGCCAGCTCAGGCCTAGGGACAGGGGAATACACTGAAGCTTTCTTT

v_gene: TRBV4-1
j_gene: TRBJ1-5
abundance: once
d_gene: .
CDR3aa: CASSQNPQGQQPQHF
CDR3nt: TGCGCCAGCAGCCAAAATCCGCAGGGGCAACAGCCCCAGCATTTT

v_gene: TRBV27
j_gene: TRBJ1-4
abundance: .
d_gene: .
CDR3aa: CASSQRPGQGSGKLFF
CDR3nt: TGTGCCAGCAGTCAGCGCCCGGGACAAGGATCGGGAAAACTGTTTTTT

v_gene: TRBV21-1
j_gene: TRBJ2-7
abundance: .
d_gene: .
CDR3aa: CASSTSGRGYEQYF
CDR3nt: TGTGCCAGCTCGACTAGCGGGAGGGGATACGAGCAGTACTTC

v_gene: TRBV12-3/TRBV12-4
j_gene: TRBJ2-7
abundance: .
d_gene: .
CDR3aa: CASSVTGSEQYF
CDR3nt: TGTGCCAGCAGTGTCACGGGGAGCGAGCAGTACTTC

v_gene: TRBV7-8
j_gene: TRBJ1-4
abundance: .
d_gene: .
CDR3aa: CASSLDRRTADILFF
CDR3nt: TGTGCCAGCAGCTTAGATCGTCGCACAGCAGATATTCTGTTTTTT

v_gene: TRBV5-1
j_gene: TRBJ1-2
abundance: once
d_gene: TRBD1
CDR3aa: CASSLARGFSYGYTF
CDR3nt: TGCGCCAGCAGCTTGGCCAGGGGGTTTAGCTATGGCTACACCTTC

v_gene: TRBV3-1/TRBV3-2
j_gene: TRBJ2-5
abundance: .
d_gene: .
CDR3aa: CASSQEGVRETQYF
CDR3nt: TGTGCCAGCAGCCAAGAAGGGGTTCGGGAGACCCAGTACTTC

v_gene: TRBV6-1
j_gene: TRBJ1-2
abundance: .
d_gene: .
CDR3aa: CASSEAGWPDGYTF
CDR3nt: TGTGCCAGCAGTGAGGCGGGTTGGCCCGATGGCTACACCTTC

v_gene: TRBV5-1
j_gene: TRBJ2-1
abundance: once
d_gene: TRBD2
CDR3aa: CASSTAGEYNEQFF
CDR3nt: TGCGCCAGCAGCACGGCGGGGGAATACAATGAGCAGTTCTTC

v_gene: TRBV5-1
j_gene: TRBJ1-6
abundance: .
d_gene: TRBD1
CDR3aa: CASSSIAGTGRINNSPLHF
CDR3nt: TGCGCCAGCAGCTCGATAGCCGGGACAGGGAGGATAAATAATTCACCCCTCCACTTT

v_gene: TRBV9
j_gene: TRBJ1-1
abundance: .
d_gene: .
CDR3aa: CASSVAGGDTEAFF
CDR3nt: TGTGCCAGCAGCGTAGCAGGAGGGGACACTGAAGCTTTCTTT

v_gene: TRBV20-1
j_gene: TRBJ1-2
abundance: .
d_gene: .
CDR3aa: CSAPNYGYTF
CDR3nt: TGCAGTGCCCCGAACTATGGCTACACCTTC

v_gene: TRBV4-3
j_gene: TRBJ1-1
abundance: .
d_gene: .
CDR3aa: CASSQDYGNTEAFF
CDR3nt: TGCGCCAGCAGCCAAGATTACGGGAACACTGAAGCTTTCTTT

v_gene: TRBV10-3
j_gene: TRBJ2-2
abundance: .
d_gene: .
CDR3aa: CAISDTSGIGELFF
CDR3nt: TGTGCCATCAGTGATACGTCAGGGATTGGGGAGCTGTTTTTT

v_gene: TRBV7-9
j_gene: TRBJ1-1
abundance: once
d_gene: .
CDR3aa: CASSQQGSAEAFF
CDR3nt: TGTGCCAGCAGCCAGCAGGGCTCTGCTGAAGCTTTCTTT

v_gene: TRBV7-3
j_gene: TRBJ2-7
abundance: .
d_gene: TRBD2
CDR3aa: CASSLMGSGAYEQYF
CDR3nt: TGTGCCAGCAGCTTAATGGGTAGCGGGGCCTACGAGCAGTACTTC

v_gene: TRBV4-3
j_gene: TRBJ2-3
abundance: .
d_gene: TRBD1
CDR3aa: CASSQSDRGSTDTQYF
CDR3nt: TGCGCCAGCAGCCAAAGTGACAGGGGGAGCACAGATACGCAGTATTTT

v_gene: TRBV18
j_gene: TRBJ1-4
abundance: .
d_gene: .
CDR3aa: CASSITGSEKLFF
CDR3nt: TGTGCCAGCTCAATTACAGGGAGTGAAAAACTGTTTTTT

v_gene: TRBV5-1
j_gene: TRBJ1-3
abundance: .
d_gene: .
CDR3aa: CASSVASNSGNTIYF
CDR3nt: TGCGCCAGCAGCGTAGCTTCTAACTCTGGAAACACCATATATTTT

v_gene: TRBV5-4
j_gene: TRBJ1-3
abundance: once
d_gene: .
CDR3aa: CASSSLSGNTIYF
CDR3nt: TGTGCCAGCAGCTCCCTCTCTGGAAACACCATATATTTT

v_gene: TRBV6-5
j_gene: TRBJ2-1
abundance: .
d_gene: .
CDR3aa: CASSYESFLGEQFF
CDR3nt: TGTGCCAGCAGTTACGAGTCCTTTCTCGGTGAGCAGTTCTTC

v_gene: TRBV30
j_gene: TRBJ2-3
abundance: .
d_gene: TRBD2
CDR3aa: CAWRGLALTDTQYF
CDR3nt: TGTGCCTGGAGGGGACTAGCTCTCACAGATACGCAGTATTTT

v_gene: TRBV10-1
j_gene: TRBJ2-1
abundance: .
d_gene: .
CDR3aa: CASSEQEPGQLYNEQFF
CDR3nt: TGCGCCAGCAGTGAGCAAGAGCCGGGACAACTTTACAATGAGCAGTTCTTC

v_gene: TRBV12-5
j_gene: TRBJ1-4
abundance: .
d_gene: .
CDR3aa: CASNGAGSTNEKLFF
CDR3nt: TGTGCTAGTAACGGTGCGGGGTCCACTAATGAAAAACTGTTTTTT

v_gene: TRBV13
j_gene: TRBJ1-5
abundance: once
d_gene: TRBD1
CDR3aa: CASSLTGGNQPQHF
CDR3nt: TGTGCCAGCAGCTTAACAGGGGGAAATCAGCCCCAGCATTTT

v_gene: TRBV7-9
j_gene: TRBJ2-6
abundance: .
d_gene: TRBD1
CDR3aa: CASSGLGQGSGANVLTF
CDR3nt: TGTGCCAGCAGCGGGTTAGGACAGGGGTCCGGGGCCAACGTCCTGACTTTC

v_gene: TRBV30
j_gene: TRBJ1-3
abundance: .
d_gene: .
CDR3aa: CAWRPGLFSGNTIYF
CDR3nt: TGTGCCTGGAGGCCCGGACTGTTCTCCGGAAACACCATATATTTT

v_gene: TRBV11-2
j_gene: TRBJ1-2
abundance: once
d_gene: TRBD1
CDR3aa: CASSLDRGGAYGYTF
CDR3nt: TGTGCCAGCAGCCTGGACAGGGGAGGTGCCTATGGCTACACCTTC

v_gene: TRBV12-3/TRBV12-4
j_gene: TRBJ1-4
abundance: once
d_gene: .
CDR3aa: CASRPEGEKLFF
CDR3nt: TGTGCCAGCAGGCCCGAGGGTGAAAAACTGTTTTTT

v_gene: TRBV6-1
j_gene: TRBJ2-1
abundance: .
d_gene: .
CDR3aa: CASSEAPTGPADNEQFF
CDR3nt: TGTGCCAGCAGTGAAGCGCCTACGGGCCCAGCGGACAATGAGCAGTTCTTC

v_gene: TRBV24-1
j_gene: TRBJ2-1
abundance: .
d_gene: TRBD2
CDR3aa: CATSDVPGTSGYNEQFF
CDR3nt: TGTGCCACCAGTGATGTACCCGGGACTAGCGGCTACAATGAGCAGTTCTTC

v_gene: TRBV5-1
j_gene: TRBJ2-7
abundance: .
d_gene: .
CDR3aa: CASSLDGGTYEQYF
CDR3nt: TGCGCCAGCAGCTTGGATGGGGGGACCTACGAGCAGTACTTC

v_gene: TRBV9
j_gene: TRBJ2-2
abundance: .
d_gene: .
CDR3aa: CASSVPSPTGELFF
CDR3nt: TGTGCCAGCAGCGTACCTTCCCCCACCGGGGAGCTGTTTTTT

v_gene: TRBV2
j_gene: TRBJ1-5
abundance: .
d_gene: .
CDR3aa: CASSTTGYSNQPQHF
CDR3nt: TGTGCCAGCAGTACCACAGGGTATAGCAATCAGCCCCAGCATTTT

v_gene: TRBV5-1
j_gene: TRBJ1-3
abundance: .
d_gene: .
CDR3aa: CASSLDTVGNTIYF
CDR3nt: TGCGCCAGCAGCTTGGATACAGTTGGAAACACCATATATTTT

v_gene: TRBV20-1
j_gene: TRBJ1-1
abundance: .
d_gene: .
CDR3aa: CSAIPFTEAFF
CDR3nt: TGCAGTGCTATTCCGTTCACTGAAGCTTTCTTT

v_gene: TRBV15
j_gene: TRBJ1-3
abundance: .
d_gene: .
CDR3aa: CATSSGSGNTIYF
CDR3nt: TGTGCCACCAGTAGCGGCTCTGGAAACACCATATATTTT

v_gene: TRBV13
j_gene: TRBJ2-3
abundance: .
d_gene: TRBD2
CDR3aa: CASSLLGTSGTDTQYF
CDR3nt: TGTGCCAGCAGCTTACTGGGGACTAGCGGCACAGATACGCAGTATTTT

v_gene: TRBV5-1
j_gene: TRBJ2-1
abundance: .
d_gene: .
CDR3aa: CASSLVGTDEQFF
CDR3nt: TGCGCCAGCAGCTTGGTGGGGACTGATGAGCAGTTCTTC

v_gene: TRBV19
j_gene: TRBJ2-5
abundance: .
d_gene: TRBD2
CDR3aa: CASSTRPLPSGKETQYF
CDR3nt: TGTGCCAGTAGTACCCGACCCCTCCCTAGCGGGAAAGAGACCCAGTACTTC

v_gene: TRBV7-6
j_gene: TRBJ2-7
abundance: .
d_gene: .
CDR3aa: CASSLSGEGSYEQYF
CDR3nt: TGTGCCAGCAGCTTATCAGGGGAAGGTTCCTACGAGCAGTACTTC

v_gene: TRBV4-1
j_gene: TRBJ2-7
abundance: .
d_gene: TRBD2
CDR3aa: CASSQDRPSGRYEQYF
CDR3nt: TGCGCCAGCAGCCAAGATCGGCCTAGCGGGAGATACGAGCAGTACTTC

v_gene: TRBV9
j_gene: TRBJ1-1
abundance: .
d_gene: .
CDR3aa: CASSPPRGRSTEAFF
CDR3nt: TGTGCCAGCAGCCCCCCGAGAGGGAGAAGCACTGAAGCTTTCTTT

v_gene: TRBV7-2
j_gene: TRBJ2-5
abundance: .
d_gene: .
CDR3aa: CASSPGGTGPGETQYF
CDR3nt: TGTGCCAGCAGCCCGGGGGGGACAGGGCCGGGGGAGACCCAGTACTTC

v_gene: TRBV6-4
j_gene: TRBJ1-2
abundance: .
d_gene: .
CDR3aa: CASSAFRTRDGYTF
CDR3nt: TGTGCCAGCAGCGCATTTCGGACCAGGGATGGCTACACCTTC

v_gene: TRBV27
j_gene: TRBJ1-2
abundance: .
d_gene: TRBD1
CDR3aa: CASKGFAGGIYGYTF
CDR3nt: TGTGCCAGCAAGGGATTCGCAGGGGGTATCTATGGCTACACCTTC

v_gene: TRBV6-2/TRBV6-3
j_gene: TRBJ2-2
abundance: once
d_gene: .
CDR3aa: CASSYTVPGELFF
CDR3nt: TGTGCCAGCAGTTACACGGTCCCCGGGGAGCTGTTTTTT

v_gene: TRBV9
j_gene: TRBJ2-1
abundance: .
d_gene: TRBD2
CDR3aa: CASSPGLVFNEQFF
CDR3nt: TGTGCCAGCAGCCCAGGACTAGTCTTCAATGAGCAGTTCTTC

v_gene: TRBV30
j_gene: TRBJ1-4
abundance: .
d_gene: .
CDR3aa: CAWSVQVEKLFF
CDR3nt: TGTGCCTGGAGTGTTCAGGTCGAAAAACTGTTTTTT

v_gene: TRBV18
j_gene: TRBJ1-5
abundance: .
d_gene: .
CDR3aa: CASSRIGGEQPQHF
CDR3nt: TGTGCCAGCTCGCGCATTGGGGGCGAGCAGCCCCAGCATTTT

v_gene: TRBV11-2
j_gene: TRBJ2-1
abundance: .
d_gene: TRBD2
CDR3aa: CASSFRLAGGQVYNEQFF
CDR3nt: TGTGCCAGCAGCTTCAGACTAGCGGGGGGCCAGGTCTACAATGAGCAGTTCTTC

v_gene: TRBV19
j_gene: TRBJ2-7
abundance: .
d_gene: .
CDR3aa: CASSIDLAVPYEQYF
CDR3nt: TGTGCCAGTAGTATAGATCTAGCAGTTCCCTACGAGCAGTACTTC

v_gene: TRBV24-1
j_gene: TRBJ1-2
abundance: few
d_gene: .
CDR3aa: CATSGPGAGYGYTF
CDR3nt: TGTGCCACCAGTGGGCCAGGGGCCGGCTATGGCTACACCTTC

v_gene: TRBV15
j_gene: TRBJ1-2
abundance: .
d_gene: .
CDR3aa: CATSRGESGLGYTF
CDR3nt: TGTGCCACCAGCAGAGGAGAGTCGGGTCTAGGCTACACCTTC

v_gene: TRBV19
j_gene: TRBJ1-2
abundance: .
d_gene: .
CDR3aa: CASSIDRRGSSNYGYTF
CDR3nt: TGTGCCAGTAGTATAGATCGCAGGGGATCTTCTAACTATGGCTACACCTTC

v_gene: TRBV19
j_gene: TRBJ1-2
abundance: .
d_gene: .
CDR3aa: CASSIGLRGNYGYTF
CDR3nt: TGTGCCAGTAGTATTGGCCTCCGGGGTAACTATGGCTACACCTTC

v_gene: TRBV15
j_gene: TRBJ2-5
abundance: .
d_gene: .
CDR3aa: CATSKGGGVQFPQETQYF
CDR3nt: TGTGCCACCAGCAAAGGAGGCGGGGTTCAGTTCCCCCAAGAGACCCAGTACTTC

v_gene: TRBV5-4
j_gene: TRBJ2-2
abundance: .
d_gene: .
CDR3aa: CASSLGLNTGELFF
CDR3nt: TGTGCCAGCAGCTTGGGACTTAACACCGGGGAGCTGTTTTTT